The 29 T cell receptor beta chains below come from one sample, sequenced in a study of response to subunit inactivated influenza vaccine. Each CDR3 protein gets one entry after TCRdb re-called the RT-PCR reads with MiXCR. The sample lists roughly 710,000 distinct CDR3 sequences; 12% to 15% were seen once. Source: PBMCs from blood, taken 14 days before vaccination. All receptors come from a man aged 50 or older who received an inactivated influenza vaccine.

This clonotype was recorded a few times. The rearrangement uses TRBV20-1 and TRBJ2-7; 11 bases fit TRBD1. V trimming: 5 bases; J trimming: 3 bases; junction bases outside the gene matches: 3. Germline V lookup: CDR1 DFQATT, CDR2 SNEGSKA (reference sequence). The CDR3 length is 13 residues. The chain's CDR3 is CSAWDRGGYEQYF. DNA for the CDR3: TGCAGTGCTTGGGACAGGGGGGGCTACGAGCAGTACTTC.

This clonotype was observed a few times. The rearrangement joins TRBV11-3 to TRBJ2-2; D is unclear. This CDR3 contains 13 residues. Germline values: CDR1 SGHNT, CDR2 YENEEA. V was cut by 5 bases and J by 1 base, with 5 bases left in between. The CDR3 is CASSRVNTGELFF. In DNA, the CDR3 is TGTGCCAGCAGCCGGGTGAACACCGGGGAGCTGTTTTTT. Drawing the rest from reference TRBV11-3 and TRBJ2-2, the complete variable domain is EAGVVQSPRYKIIEKKQPVAFWCNPISGHNTLYWYLQNLGQGPELLIRYENEEAVDDSQLPKDRFSAERLKGVDSTLKIQPAELGDSAVYLCASSRVNTGELFFGEGSRLTVL.

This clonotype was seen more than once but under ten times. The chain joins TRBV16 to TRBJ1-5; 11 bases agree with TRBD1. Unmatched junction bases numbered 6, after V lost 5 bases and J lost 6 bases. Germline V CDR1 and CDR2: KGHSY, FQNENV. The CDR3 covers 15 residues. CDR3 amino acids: CASSAGQGAIQPQHF. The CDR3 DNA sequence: TGTGCCAGCAGCGCAGGACAGGGGGCAATTCAGCCCCAGCATTTT.

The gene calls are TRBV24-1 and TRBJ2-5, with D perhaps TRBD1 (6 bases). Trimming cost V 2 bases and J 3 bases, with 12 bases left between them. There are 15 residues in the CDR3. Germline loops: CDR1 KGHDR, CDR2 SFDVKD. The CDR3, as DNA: TGTGCCACCAGTGATTCCGGCTGGGACAAAGAGACCCAGTACTTC. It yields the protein CATSDSGWDKETQYF.

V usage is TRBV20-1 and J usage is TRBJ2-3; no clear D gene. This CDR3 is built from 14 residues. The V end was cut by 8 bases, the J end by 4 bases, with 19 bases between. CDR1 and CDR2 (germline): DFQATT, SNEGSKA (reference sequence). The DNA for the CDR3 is TGCAGTCTTACGAAACCATTCGGGCCAGATACGCAGTATTTT. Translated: CSLTKPFGPDTQYF.

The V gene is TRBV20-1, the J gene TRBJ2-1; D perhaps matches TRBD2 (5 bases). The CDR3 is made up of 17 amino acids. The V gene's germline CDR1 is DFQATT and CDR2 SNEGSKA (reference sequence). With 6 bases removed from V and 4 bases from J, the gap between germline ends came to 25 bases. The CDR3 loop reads CSAPKGPGAATYNEQFF. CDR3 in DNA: TGCAGTGCCCCCAAAGGCCCAGGAGCGGCCACGTACAATGAGCAGTTCTTC.

In nucleotides, the CDR3 is TGCGCCAGCAGCGAGGGGGCAGGGCCAACCGAAGAGACCCAGTACTTC. Translation gives CASSEGAGPTEETQYF. The rearrangement uses TRBV4-3 and TRBJ2-5; 7 bases align to TRBD1. Germline V gene lookup returns CDR1 LGHNA and CDR2 YSLEER. The CDR3 has 16 amino acids. The V gene end was trimmed by 5 bases and the J gene end by 3 bases; junction bases not matched to a gene: 12.

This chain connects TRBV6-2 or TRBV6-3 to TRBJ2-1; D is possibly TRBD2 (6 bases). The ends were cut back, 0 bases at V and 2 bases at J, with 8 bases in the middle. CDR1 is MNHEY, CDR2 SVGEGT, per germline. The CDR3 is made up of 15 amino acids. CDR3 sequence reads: CASSYSSGTYNEQFF. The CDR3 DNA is TGTGCCAGCAGTTACTCTAGCGGAACCTACAATGAGCAGTTCTTC.

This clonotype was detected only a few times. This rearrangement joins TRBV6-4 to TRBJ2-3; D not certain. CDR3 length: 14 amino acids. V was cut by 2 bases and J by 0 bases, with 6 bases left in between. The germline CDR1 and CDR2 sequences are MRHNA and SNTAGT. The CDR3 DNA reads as TGTGCCAGCAGTGACGGAAAAAGCACAGATACGCAGTATTTT. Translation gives CASSDGKSTDTQYF.

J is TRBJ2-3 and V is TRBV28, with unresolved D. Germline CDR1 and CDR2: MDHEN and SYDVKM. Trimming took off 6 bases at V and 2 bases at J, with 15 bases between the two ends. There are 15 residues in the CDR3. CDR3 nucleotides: TGTGCCAGCAGGGGAACTGGGAACCCCACAGATACGCAGTATTTT. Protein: CASRGTGNPTDTQYF.

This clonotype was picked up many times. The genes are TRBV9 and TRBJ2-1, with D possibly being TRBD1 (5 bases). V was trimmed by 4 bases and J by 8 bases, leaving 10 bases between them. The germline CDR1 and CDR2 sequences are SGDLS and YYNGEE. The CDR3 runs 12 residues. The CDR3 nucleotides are TGTGCCAGCAGCCAGGGTCTCGATGAGCAGTTCTTC. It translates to CASSQGLDEQFF.

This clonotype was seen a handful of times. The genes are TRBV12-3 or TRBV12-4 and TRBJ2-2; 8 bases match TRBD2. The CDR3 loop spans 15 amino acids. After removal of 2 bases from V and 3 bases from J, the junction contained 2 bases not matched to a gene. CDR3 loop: CASSLFGGDTGELFF. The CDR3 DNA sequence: TGTGCCAGCAGTTTATTCGGGGGGGACACCGGGGAGCTGTTTTTT.

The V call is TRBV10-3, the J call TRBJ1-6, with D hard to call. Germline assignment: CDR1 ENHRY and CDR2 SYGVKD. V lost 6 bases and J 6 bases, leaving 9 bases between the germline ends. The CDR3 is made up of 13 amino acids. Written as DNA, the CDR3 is TGTGCCATCAGCGTGCAGGCTAATTCACCCCTCCACTTT. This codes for CAISVQANSPLHF.

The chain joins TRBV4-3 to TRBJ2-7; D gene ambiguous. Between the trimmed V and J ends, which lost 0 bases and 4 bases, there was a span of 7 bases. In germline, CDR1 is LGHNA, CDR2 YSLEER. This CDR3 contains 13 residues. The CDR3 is CASSQDQRYEQYF. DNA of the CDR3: TGCGCCAGCAGCCAAGATCAACGGTACGAGCAGTACTTC.

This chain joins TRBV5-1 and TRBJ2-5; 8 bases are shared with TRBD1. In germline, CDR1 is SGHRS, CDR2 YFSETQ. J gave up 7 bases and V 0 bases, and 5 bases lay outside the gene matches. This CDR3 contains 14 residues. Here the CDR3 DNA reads TGCGCCAGCAGCTTGGCCAGGGGGCGAGGGACCCAGTACTTC. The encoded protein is CASSLARGRGTQYF.

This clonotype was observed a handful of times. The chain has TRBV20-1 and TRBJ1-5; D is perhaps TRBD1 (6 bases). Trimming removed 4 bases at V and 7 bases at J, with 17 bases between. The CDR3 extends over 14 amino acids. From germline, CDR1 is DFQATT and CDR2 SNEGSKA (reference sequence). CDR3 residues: CSAMGAGVYQPQHF. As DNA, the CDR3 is TGCAGTGCTATGGGGGCGGGAGTCTACCAGCCCCAGCATTTT.

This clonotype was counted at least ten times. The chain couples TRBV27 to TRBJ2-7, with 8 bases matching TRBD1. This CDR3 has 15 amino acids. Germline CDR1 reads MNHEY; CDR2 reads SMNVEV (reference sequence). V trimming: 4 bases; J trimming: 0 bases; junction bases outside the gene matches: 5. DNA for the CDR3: TGTGCCAGCAGTTACCGGGACAGGAGCTCCTACGAGCAGTACTTC. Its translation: CASSYRDRSSYEQYF.

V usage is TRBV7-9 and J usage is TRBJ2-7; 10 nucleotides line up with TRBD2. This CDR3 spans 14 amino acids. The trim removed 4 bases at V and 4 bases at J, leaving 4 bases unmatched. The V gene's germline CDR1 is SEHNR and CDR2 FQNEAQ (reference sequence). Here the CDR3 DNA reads TGTGCCAGCAGCTCTAGCGGGGGCGGATACGAGCAGTACTTC. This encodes CASSSSGGGYEQYF.

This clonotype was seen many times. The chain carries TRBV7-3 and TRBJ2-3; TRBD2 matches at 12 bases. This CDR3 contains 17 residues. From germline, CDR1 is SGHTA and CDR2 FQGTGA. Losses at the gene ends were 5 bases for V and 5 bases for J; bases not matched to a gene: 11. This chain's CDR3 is CASSLQTSGRRGDTQYF. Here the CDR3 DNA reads TGTGCCAGCAGCCTACAGACTAGCGGGAGACGAGGAGATACGCAGTATTTT.

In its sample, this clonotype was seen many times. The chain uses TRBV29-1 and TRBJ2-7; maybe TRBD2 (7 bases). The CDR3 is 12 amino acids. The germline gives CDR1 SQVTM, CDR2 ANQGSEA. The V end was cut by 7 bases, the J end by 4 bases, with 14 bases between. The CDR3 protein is CSAGKGGYEQYF. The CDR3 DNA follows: TGCAGCGCGGGCAAGGGGGGGTACGAGCAGTACTTC.

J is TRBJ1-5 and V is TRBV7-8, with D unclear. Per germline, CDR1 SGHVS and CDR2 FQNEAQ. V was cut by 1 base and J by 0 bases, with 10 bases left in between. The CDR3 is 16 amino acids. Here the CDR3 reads CASSLERIHSNQPQHF. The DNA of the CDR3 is TGTGCCAGCAGCTTAGAACGGATCCATAGCAATCAGCCCCAGCATTTT.

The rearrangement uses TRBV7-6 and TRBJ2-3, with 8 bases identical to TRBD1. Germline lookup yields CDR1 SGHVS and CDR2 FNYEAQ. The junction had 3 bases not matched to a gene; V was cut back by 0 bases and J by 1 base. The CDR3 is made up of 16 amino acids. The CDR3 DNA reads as TGTGCCAGCAGCTTAGCGGGGGACAGGCGCACAGATACGCAGTATTTT. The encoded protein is CASSLAGDRRTDTQYF.

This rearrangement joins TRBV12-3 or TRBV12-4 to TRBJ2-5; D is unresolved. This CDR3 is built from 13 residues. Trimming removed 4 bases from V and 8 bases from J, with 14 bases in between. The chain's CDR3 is CASSSNRAGTQYF. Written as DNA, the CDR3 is TGTGCCAGCAGTTCTAACCGCGCCGGAACCCAGTACTTC.

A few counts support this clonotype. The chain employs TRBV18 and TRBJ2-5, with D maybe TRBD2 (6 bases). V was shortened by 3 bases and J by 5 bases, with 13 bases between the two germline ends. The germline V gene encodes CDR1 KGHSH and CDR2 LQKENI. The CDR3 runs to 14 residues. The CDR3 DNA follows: TGTGCCAGCTCACCTATACCGGGGGAGGAGACCCAGTACTTC. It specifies CASSPIPGEETQYF.

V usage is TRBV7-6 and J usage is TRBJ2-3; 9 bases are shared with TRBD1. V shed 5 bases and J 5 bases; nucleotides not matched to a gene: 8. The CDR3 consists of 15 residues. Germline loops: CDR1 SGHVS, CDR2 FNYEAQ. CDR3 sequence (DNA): TGTGCCAGCAGCGAGGGGACAGGGCCCAGAGATACGCAGTATTTT. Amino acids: CASSEGTGPRDTQYF.

CDR3 DNA sequence: TGTGCCACCAAGGACAGCTCCTATAATTCACCCCTCCACTTT. The encoded protein is CATKDSSYNSPLHF. This rearrangement joins TRBV28 to TRBJ1-6, with D possibly being TRBD1 (6 bases). Germline V gene sequence: CDR1 MDHEN, CDR2 SYDVKM. The CDR3 runs 14 residues. V lost 10 bases to trimming and J lost 0 bases, with 10 bases between them.

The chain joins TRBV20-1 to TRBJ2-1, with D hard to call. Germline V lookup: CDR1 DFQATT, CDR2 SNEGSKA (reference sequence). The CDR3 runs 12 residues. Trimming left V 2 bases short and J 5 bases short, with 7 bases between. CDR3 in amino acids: CSARSADNEQFF. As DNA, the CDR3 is TGCAGTGCTAGATCGGCAGACAATGAGCAGTTCTTC.

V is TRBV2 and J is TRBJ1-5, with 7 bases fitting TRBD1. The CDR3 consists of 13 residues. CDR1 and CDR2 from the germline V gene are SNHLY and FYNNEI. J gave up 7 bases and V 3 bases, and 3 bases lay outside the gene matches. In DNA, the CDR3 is TGTGCCAGCAGTGAGCCAGGGGGACAGCCCCAGCATTTT. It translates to CASSEPGGQPQHF.

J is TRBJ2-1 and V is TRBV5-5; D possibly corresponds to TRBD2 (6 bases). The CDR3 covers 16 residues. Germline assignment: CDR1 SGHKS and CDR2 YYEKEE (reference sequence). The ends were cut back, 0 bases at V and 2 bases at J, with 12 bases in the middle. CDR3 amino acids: CASSLGIAAPYNEQFF. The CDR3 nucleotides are TGTGCCAGCAGCTTGGGTATAGCGGCCCCCTACAATGAGCAGTTCTTC.